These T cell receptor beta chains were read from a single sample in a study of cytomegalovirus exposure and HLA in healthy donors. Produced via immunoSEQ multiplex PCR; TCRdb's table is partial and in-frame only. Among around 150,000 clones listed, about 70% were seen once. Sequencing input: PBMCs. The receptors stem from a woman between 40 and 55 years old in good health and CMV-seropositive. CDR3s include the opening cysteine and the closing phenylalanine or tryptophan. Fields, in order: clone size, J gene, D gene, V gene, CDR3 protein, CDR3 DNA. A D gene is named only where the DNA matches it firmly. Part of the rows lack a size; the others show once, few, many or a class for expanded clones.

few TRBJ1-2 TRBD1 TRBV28 CASSIGQGARGYTF TGTGCCAGCAGCATCGGACAGGGGGCGAGGGGCTACACCTTC
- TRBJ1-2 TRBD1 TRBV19 CASKTGQGIYGYTF TGTGCCAGTAAAACCGGACAGGGGATCTATGGCTACACCTTC
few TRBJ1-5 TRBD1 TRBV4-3 CASSHGTADQPQHF TGCGCCAGCAGCCACGGGACAGCAGATCAGCCCCAGCATTTT
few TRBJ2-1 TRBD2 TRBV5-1 CASSLEGLDSYNEQFF TGCGCCAGCAGCTTGGAGGGACTAGACTCCTACAATGAGCAGTTCTTC
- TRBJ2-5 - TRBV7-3 CASSSGDWQETQYF TGTGCCAGCAGCTCCGGGGACTGGCAAGAGACCCAGTACTTC
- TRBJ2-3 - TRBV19 CASSHTDTQYF TGTGCCAGTAGTCATACAGATACGCAGTATTTT
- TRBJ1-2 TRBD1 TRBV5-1 CASSPRQGNYGYTF TGCGCCAGCAGCCCAAGACAGGGGAACTATGGCTACACCTTC
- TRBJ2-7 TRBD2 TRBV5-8 CASSPAGTSYEQYF TGTGCCAGCAGCCCCGCAGGGACTAGCTACGAGCAGTACTTC
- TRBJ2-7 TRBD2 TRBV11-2 CASSWGLDLTEQYF TGTGCCAGCAGCTGGGGACTAGACTTAACCGAGCAGTACTTC
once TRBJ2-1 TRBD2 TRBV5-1 CASRTSGTPGGEQFF TGCGCCAGCAGGACTAGCGGGACTCCAGGGGGTGAGCAGTTCTTC
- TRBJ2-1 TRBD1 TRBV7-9 CASRSPVGTGGDEQFF TGTGCCAGCAGATCACCAGTAGGGACAGGGGGCGATGAGCAGTTCTTC
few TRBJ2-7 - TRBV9 CASSVEGRGYEQYF TGTGCCAGCAGCGTAGAAGGTAGGGGCTACGAGCAGTACTTC
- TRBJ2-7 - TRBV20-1 CSARVIHEQYF TGCAGTGCTAGAGTCATCCACGAGCAGTACTTC
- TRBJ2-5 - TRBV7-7 CASSLQEGRQETQYF TGTGCTAGCAGCTTGCAGGAGGGAAGACAAGAGACCCAGTACTTC
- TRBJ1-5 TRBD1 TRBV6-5 CASSRDNRGWQPQHF TGTGCCAGCAGTCGAGATAACAGGGGTTGGCAGCCCCAGCATTTT
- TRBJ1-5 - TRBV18 CASSLERNQPQHF TGTGCCAGCTCACTAGAACGCAATCAGCCCCAGCATTTT
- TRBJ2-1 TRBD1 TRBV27 CASTTGTGAYNEQFF TGTGCCAGCACGACCGGGACAGGTGCCTACAATGAGCAGTTCTTC
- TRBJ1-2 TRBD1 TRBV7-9 CASSSSGTDGYTF TGTGCCAGCAGCTCGTCCGGGACAGATGGCTACACCTTC
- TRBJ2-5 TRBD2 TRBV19 CASSIGIAGLETQYF TGTGCCAGTAGTATCGGGATAGCGGGACTGGAGACCCAGTACTTC
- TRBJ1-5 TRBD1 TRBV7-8 CASSLDRGGGQPQHF TGTGCCAGCAGCTTAGACAGGGGGGGCGGTCAGCCCCAGCATTTT
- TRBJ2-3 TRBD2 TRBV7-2 CASSLGLAGATDTQYF TGTGCCAGCAGCTTGGGACTAGCGGGAGCAACAGATACGCAGTATTTT
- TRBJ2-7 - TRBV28 CASTLGSQGYEQYF TGTGCCAGCACCCTAGGGTCACAGGGATACGAGCAGTACTTC
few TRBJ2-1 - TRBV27 CASSPSGGSAYNEQFF TGTGCCAGCAGTCCATCAGGGGGGAGCGCCTACAATGAGCAGTTCTTC
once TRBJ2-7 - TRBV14 CASRGGQHYEQYF TGTGCCAGCAGAGGAGGACAGCACTACGAGCAGTACTTC
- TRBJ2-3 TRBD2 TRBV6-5 CASSYSGLANADTQYF TGTGCCAGCAGTTACTCGGGACTAGCGAATGCAGATACGCAGTATTTT
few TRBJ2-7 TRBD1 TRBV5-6 CASSLRGHRGSYEQYF TGTGCCAGCAGCTTGCGGGGGCACAGGGGGTCCTACGAGCAGTACTTC
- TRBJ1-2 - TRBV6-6 CASSYSSPGYYGYTF TGTGCCAGCAGTTACTCGTCACCAGGTTACTATGGCTACACCTTC
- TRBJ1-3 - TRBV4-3 CASSQVGRTDSGNTIYF TGCGCCAGCAGCCAAGTAGGCCGGACAGACTCTGGAAACACCATATATTTT
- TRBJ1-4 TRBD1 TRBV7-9 CASSPGTGVNEKLFF TGTGCCAGCAGCCCGGGGACAGGGGTTAATGAAAAACTGTTTTTT
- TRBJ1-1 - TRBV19 CASSPMGGTEAFF TGTGCCAGTAGCCCCATGGGAGGCACTGAAGCTTTCTTT
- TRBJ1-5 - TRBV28 CASNRAPNQPQHF TGTGCCAGCAACAGGGCACCCAATCAGCCCCAGCATTTT
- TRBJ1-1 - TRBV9 CASSVASVENTEAFF TGTGCCAGCAGCGTAGCTTCCGTAGAGAACACTGAAGCTTTCTTT
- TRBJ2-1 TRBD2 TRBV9 CASSAPGSGGRIFSEQFF TGTGCCAGCAGCGCGCCGGGGAGCGGGGGCCGGATATTCAGTGAGCAGTTCTTC
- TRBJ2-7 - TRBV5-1 CASSRGTAGGEQYF TGCGCCAGCAGCCGGGGGACTGCAGGTGGGGAGCAGTACTTC
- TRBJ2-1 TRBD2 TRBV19 CASSPSMGGLAGDNEQFF TGTGCCAGTAGTCCCTCAATGGGGGGACTAGCGGGAGACAATGAGCAGTTCTTC
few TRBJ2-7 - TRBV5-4 CASSFSGHLYEQYF TGTGCCAGCAGCTTTTCAGGACACCTCTACGAGCAGTACTTC
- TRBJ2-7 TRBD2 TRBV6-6 CASSLGLAGAYEQYF TGTGCCAGCAGCTTAGGACTAGCGGGCGCCTACGAGCAGTACTTC
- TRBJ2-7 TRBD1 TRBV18 CASSPGQGTMVEQYF TGTGCCAGCTCACCAGGACAGGGAACGATGGTCGAGCAGTACTTC
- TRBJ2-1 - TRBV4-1 CASSQKSPAGVLGEQFF TGCGCCAGCAGCCAAAAAAGCCCCGCAGGGGTACTTGGTGAGCAGTTCTTC
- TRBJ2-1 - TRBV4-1 CASSQDWGDEQFF TGCGCCAGCAGCCAAGATTGGGGGGATGAGCAGTTCTTC
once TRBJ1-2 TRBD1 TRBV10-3 CAITGQGNYGYTF TGTGCCATCACGGGACAGGGGAACTATGGCTACACCTTC
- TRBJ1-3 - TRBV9 CASSELTGSGNTIYF TGTGCCAGCAGCGAGCTGACAGGCTCTGGAAACACCATATATTTT
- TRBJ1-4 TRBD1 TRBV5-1 CASSFGTGEVEKLFF TGCGCCAGCAGCTTTGGGACAGGGGAAGTTGAAAAACTGTTTTTT
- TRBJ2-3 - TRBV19 CASSIGSHHTDTQYF TGTGCCAGTAGTATCGGGTCCCATCACACAGATACGCAGTATTTT
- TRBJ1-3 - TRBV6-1 CATLLGVPGNTIYF TGTGCCACCCTGCTAGGGGTACCAGGAAACACTATATATTTT
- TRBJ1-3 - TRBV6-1 CASRYNRPSGNTIYF TGTGCCAGCAGGTACAACAGGCCCTCTGGAAACACCATATATTTT
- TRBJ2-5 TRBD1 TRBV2 CASSGDRVQETQYF TGTGCCAGCAGTGGGGACAGGGTCCAAGAGACCCAGTACTTC
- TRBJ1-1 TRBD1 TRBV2 CASSRLFRDRGRSGNTEAFF TGTGCCAGCAGTAGACTTTTCCGGGACAGGGGTCGATCGGGGAACACTGAAGCTTTCTTT
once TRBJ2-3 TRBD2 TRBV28 CASSILAGRDTDTQYF TGTGCCAGCAGCATACTAGCGGGTAGGGACACAGATACGCAGTATTTT